Listed below are T cell receptor beta chains from one sample, sequenced in a study of T cells in Graves' hyperthyroidism and ophthalmopathy. Each CDR3 protein gets one entry after TCRdb re-called the multiplex PCR reads with MiXCR. The sample shows about 58,000 distinct CDR3 sequences, about 50% of them seen only once. Sequences were obtained from blood. The receptors stem from a woman in her twenties or thirties with Graves' ophthalmopathy. CDR3s include the opening cysteine and the closing phenylalanine or tryptophan. The D gene is left open where the match is weak. Size tells how often a clone was seen (once, few, many) or the class of an expanded clone, and some rows leave it out.

clone size,J gene,D gene,V gene,CDR3 protein,CDR3 DNA
.,TRBJ2-7,.,TRBV7-2,CAGSFGIAADEQYF,TGTGCCGGCAGCTTCGGGATTGCAGCCGACGAGCAGTACTTC
.,TRBJ1-4,.,TRBV27,CASSNYQASNEKLFF,TGTGCCAGCAGCAACTACCAGGCCTCTAATGAAAAACTGTTTTTT
.,TRBJ1-3,.,TRBV9,CASSVGPGLDTIYF,TGTGCCAGCAGCGTCGGTCCAGGGTTAGACACCATATATTTT
.,TRBJ2-7,TRBD1,TRBV7-9,CASSRGTGRNEQYF,TGTGCCAGCTCTAGGGGGACAGGGAGGAACGAGCAGTACTTC
.,TRBJ1-1,.,TRBV24-1,CATSDSIAGGGTEAFF,TGTGCCACCAGTGATTCTATAGCGGGAGGAGGGACTGAAGCTTTCTTT
many,TRBJ2-7,.,TRBV3-1,CASSLFPNDEQYF,TGTGCCAGCAGCCTCTTCCCAAACGACGAGCAGTACTTC
few,TRBJ2-5,.,TRBV4-1,CASSQYRDVEGQYF,TGCGCCAGCAGCCAGTACCGGGACGTCGAAGGCCAGTACTTC
medium-sized,TRBJ2-7,TRBD1,TRBV29-1,CSVDEGQGGYEQYF,TGCAGCGTTGATGAGGGACAGGGCGGCTACGAGCAGTACTTC
.,TRBJ1-2,TRBD1,TRBV5-1,CASSLDGTGGRGYTF,TGCGCCAGCAGCCTGGACGGGACAGGGGGCCGGGGCTACACCTTC
many,TRBJ2-5,.,TRBV20-1,CSARFRETQYF,TGCAGTGCTAGATTTCGGGAGACCCAGTACTTC
.,TRBJ1-6,.,TRBV9,CASSVQAGNSPLHF,TGTGCCAGCAGCGTACAGGCCGGTAATTCACCCCTCCACTTT
many,TRBJ1-5,TRBD1,TRBV6-1,CASSEETGGSQPQHF,TGTGCCAGCAGTGAGGAGACAGGGGGGAGTCAGCCCCAGCATTTT